The rows below give T cell receptor beta chains drawn from one sample of a study of post-analysis software for immune sequencing data. TCRdb called the PCR reads again in MiXCR, with one record for every CDR3 protein. The table lists about 560,000 distinct CDR3 sequences, roughly 47% of them singletons. Sample: blood. These receptors originate from a girl aged 5 to 17 with multiple sclerosis. Each CDR3 is given with its conserved first and last residue. Fields, in order: D gene, V gene, clone size, J gene, CDR3 DNA, CDR3 protein. The D gene is left open where the match is weak. Clone size is given for some rows only: seen once, a few or many times, or a class if the clone is expanded.

NA,TRBV6-1,NA,TRBJ1-2,TGTGCCAGCAGTGAGGAGGGCTATGGCTACACCTTC,CASSEEGYGYTF
NA,TRBV11-2,NA,TRBJ2-3,TGTGCCAGCAGCGCAAACAGGGATACGCAGTATTTT,CASSANRDTQYF
NA,TRBV5-1,NA,TRBJ2-1,TGCGCCAGCTTCTGGGACCCAGGCGGCTCAAACAATGAGCAGTTCTTC,CASFWDPGGSNNEQFF
TRBD1,TRBV20-1,NA,TRBJ1-2,TGCAGTGCCTTTACAGGGGAATATGGCTACACCTTC,CSAFTGEYGYTF
NA,TRBV5-1,NA,TRBJ1-1,TGCGCCAGCAGCCCGTCGGAAGGGGGGACTGAAGCTTTCTTT,CASSPSEGGTEAFF
NA,TRBV5-4,few,TRBJ2-1,TGTGCCAGCAGCCCCACAGGGACGCCTTCCTACAATGAGCAGTTCTTC,CASSPTGTPSYNEQFF
NA,TRBV5-1,NA,TRBJ2-3,TGCGCCAGCAGCTTCCCGGGCCGGGCAGATACGCAGTATTTT,CASSFPGRADTQYF
NA,TRBV12-3/TRBV12-4,NA,TRBJ1-5,TGTGCCAGCAGTTTAATTAGGGGGATAGGTCAGCCCCAGCATTTT,CASSLIRGIGQPQHF
TRBD2,TRBV10-3,few,TRBJ2-1,TGTGCCATCAGTCCCTCGGGGACTAGCGGGGGTAGCTCCTACAATGAGCAGTTCTTC,CAISPSGTSGGSSYNEQFF
TRBD1,TRBV20-1,NA,TRBJ1-2,TGCAGTGCTAGAGATTTAGGGACAGGGGCATTTAACTATGGCTACACCTTC,CSARDLGTGAFNYGYTF